The 20 T cell receptor beta chains below all came from one sample that was sequenced in a study of quantifying T cell responses using KT2 cells. Study as a whole: Reverse transcription used primers in the TCR alpha and beta constant regions.

An oligo carrying a UMI was ligated to the cDNA 3' end. An equimolar mix of RC1.1 and RC1.2 primed the beta chain across TRBC1 and TRBC2. TCRdb re-called the UMI-ligation and nested PCR reads through MiXCR, storing one row per CDR3 protein. This table has more than 55,000 distinct CDR3 sequences, 9% to 15% appearing once. Input material: PBMCs spiked with cells of the T cell clone KT2. Receptors were obtained from a human donor.

The chain couples TRBV27 to TRBJ2-3; D is uncertain. This CDR3 is 13 amino acids long. Between the trimmed V and J ends, which lost 3 bases and 6 bases, there was a span of 10 bases. From germline, CDR1 is MNHEY and CDR2 SMNVEV (reference sequence). The CDR3, as DNA: TGTGCCAGCAGTTTTGGGGATGGGGATACGCAGTATTTT. Its translation is CASSFGDGDTQYF.

The rearrangement joins TRBV20-1 to TRBJ2-5; 10 bases line up with TRBD1. The CDR3 spans 15 residues. Germline CDR1 DFQATT, CDR2 SNEGSKA (reference sequence). V trimming: 5 bases; J trimming: 4 bases; junction bases outside the gene matches: 10. DNA for the CDR3: TGCAGTGCTGTAGACCGACAGGGGGCAAGAGAGACCCAGTACTTC. Protein sequence: CSAVDRQGARETQYF.

The J gene is TRBJ1-3, the V gene TRBV6-2 or TRBV6-3, with D hard to call. Germline CDR1 MNHEY, CDR2 SVGEGT. The CDR3 consists of 13 residues. V was cut by 2 bases and J by 8 bases, with 10 bases left in between. The CDR3 reads CASSYPNPYTIYF. The CDR3 DNA reads as TGTGCCAGCAGTTACCCGAATCCATACACCATATATTTT.

In its sample, this clonotype was seen a few times. V gene TRBV5-1 combines with J gene TRBJ2-7; 7 bases align to TRBD1. The ends lost 4 bases at V and 0 bases at J; junction bases unmatched: 7. Germline lookup yields CDR1 SGHRS and CDR2 YFSETQ. The CDR3 spans 15 residues. CDR3 sequence (DNA): TGCGCCAGCAGCGGAAGGACAGGCAGCTCCTACGAGCAGTACTTC. Translated, it gives CASSGRTGSSYEQYF.

This chain joins TRBV25-1 and TRBJ2-1, with 11 nucleotides matching TRBD2. Trimming removed 2 bases from V and 11 bases from J; junction bases left unmatched: 5. Germline V gene data show CDR1 as MGHDK and CDR2 as SYGVNS. The CDR3 is 14 residues long. CDR3 sequence (DNA): TGTGCCAGCAGTGAAGATGGGACTAGCGGCCAGCAGTTCTTC. Translation gives CASSEDGTSGQQFF. Together with reference TRBV25-1 and TRBJ2-1, the CDR3 gives the full variable domain: EADIYQTPRYLVIGTGKKITLECSQTMGHDKMYWYQQDPGMELHLIHYSYGVNSTEKGDLSSESTVSRIRTEHFPLTLESARPSHTSQYLCASSEDGTSGQQFFGPGTRLTVL.

This clonotype turned up a few times. The chain employs TRBV5-8 and TRBJ1-1, with D hard to call. V gave up 2 bases and J gave up 1 base, with 9 bases separating them. There are 14 residues in the CDR3. CDR1 and CDR2 from the germline V gene are SGHTS and YDEGEE. The CDR3 loop reads CASSFRQTNTEAFF. CDR3 coding DNA: TGTGCCAGCAGCTTTCGTCAGACGAACACTGAAGCTTTCTTT.

This rearrangement joins TRBV7-6 to TRBJ2-3; D possibly corresponds to TRBD2 (6 bases). With 3 bases removed from V and 5 bases from J, the gap between germline ends came to 15 bases. The CDR3 covers 15 residues. CDR1 is SGHVS, CDR2 FNYEAQ, per germline. CDR3 in amino acids: CASSLSGTWRDTQYF. The CDR3 DNA reads TGTGCCAGCAGCTTGTCAGGGACTTGGAGAGATACGCAGTATTTT.

This clonotype was seen only a few times. V gene TRBV3-1 combines with J gene TRBJ2-4, with TRBD1 matching over 7 bases. Germline CDR1 LGHDT, CDR2 YNNKEL (reference sequence). V lost 3 bases, J lost 6 bases, and 5 bases stayed unmatched. This CDR3 region has 14 residues. The CDR3 nucleotides are TGTGCCAGCAGCCAGCAGGGGGAAGGAAACATTCAGTACTTC. Its translation: CASSQQGEGNIQYF. The entire variable domain, with the rest obtained from reference TRBV3-1 and TRBJ2-4, is as follows: DTAVSQTPKYLVTQMGNDKSIKCEQNLGHDTMYWYKQDSKKFLKIMFSYNNKELIINETVPNRFSPKSPDKAHLNLHINSLELGDSAVYFCASSQQGEGNIQYFGAGTRLSVL.

This clonotype came up many times. The V and J genes are TRBV7-6 and TRBJ2-7, with 11 bases fitting TRBD2. This CDR3 has 14 residues. CDR1 is SGHVS, CDR2 FNYEAQ, per germline. V gave up 6 bases and J gave up 6 bases; unmatched junction bases: 7. CDR3 protein: CASSPTSGSIEQYF. The CDR3 bases are TGTGCCAGCAGTCCTACTAGCGGGAGTATCGAGCAGTACTTC.

This clonotype appeared many times. The chain recombines TRBV20-1 with TRBJ2-7; 7 bases fit TRBD2. From germline, CDR1 is DFQATT and CDR2 SNEGSKA (reference sequence). The CDR3 is made up of 14 amino acids. Losses at the gene ends were 6 bases for V and 2 bases for J; bases not matched to a gene: 10. The CDR3 sequence is CSAQTAAGPYEQYF. CDR3 in DNA: TGCAGTGCCCAAACGGCAGCGGGGCCCTACGAGCAGTACTTC.

This clonotype was seen ten or more times. The chain joins TRBV30 to TRBJ2-7, with 9 bases that match TRBD1. Germline CDR1 GTSNPN, CDR2 SVGIG (reference sequence). J gave up 1 base and V 1 base, and 5 bases lay outside the gene matches. The CDR3 totals 15 residues. CDR3 DNA: TGTGCCTGGAGTGGGGACAGGGCTGGTTCCTACGAGCAGTACTTC. Amino acids: CAWSGDRAGSYEQYF.

V gene TRBV2 combines with J gene TRBJ1-6; TRBD1 matches 8 bases. V was clipped by 7 bases and J by 0 bases; unmatched bases: 8. The V gene's germline CDR1 is SNHLY and CDR2 FYNNEI. CDR3 length: 17 amino acids. In DNA form, the CDR3 reads TGTGCCAGCACCGGACAGGGCCCGAGCTCCTATAATTCACCCCTCCACTTT. Its translation: CASTGQGPSSYNSPLHF.

As concerns this clonotype: Possible read error: a much larger clone is one base away. The chain is built from TRBV6-2 or TRBV6-3 and TRBJ2-7, with 8 bases lining up with TRBD2. CDR1 and CDR2 (germline): MNHEY, SVGEGT. The CDR3 sequence is 14 residues long. The DNA of the CDR3 is TGTGTCAGCAGTTACGGGACTAGCTCCTACGAGCAGTACTTC. Translated, it gives CVSSYGTSSYEQYF.

This clonotype was counted a few times. V usage is TRBV4-1 and J usage is TRBJ2-7; D perhaps matches TRBD2 (5 bases). The CDR3 loop spans 16 amino acids. The V end lost 0 bases, the J end lost 1 base, and 13 bases lay between the germline ends. Per germline, CDR1 MGHRA and CDR2 YSYEKL. The DNA of the CDR3 is TGCGCCAGCAGCCAAGACTTCCAGCGGTTTTCCTACGAGCAGTACTTC. Protein: CASSQDFQRFSYEQYF.

This clonotype appeared a few times. V usage is TRBV2 and J usage is TRBJ2-7; no clear D gene. Trimming removed 6 bases from V and 5 bases from J, with 8 bases in between. Germline loops: CDR1 SNHLY, CDR2 FYNNEI. This CDR3 spans 11 amino acids. As DNA, the CDR3 is TGTGCCAGCAGCCCCAACCACGAGCAGTACTTC. Protein sequence: CASSPNHEQYF.

Ten or more counts support this clonotype. The rearrangement joins TRBV6-1 to TRBJ2-3; 7 bases fit TRBD1. This CDR3 is 17 amino acids long. Germline values: CDR1 MNHNS, CDR2 SASEGT. Losses at the gene ends were 4 bases for V and 0 bases for J; bases not matched to a gene: 10. The CDR3 loop is CASSATPNRGSTDTQYF. The CDR3 nucleotides read TGTGCCAGCAGTGCAACCCCGAACAGGGGTAGCACAGATACGCAGTATTTT.

This clonotype was counted only a few times. This chain uses TRBV12-3 or TRBV12-4 with TRBJ1-4; 9 nucleotides line up with TRBD1. V lost 6 bases, J lost 1 base, and 6 bases stayed unmatched. The CDR3 contains 16 residues. CDR3 bases: TGTGCCAGCAGAGAGGGACAGGGAGGAACTAATGAAAAACTGTTTTTT. Translated, it gives CASREGQGGTNEKLFF.

This clonotype was found many times. The chain has TRBV12-3 or TRBV12-4 and TRBJ1-2; TRBD1 might be the D (6 bases). With 2 bases removed from V and 4 bases from J, the gap between germline ends came to 11 bases. This CDR3 has 14 residues. The CDR3 sequence is CASSLPGQLYGYTF. In DNA, the CDR3 is TGTGCCAGCAGTTTACCCGGACAGCTCTATGGCTACACCTTC.

The chain employs TRBV12-5 and TRBJ2-4; 10 bases align to TRBD2. The CDR3 runs 16 residues. Germline CDR1 is LGHNT and CDR2 is FRNRAP. The V segment lost 5 bases and the J segment 3 bases; nucleotides outside the gene matches: 7. This CDR3 is CASGAEAGGLKNIQYF. The CDR3 region has the DNA TGTGCTAGTGGTGCCGAAGCGGGGGGGCTCAAAAACATTCAGTACTTC. The full variable domain, in which reference TRBV12-5 and TRBJ2-4 provide the parts outside the CDR3, is DARVTQTPRHKVTEMGQEVTMRCQPILGHNTVFWYRQTMMQGLELLAYFRNRAPLDDSGMPKDRFSAEMPDATLATLKIQPSEPRDSAVYFCASGAEAGGLKNIQYFGAGTRLSVL.

This clonotype showed up many times. This chain joins TRBV12-3 or TRBV12-4 and TRBJ2-7; the D is unclear. V was shortened by 3 bases and J by 5 bases, with 14 bases between the two germline ends. The CDR3 runs 14 residues. The CDR3 nucleotides are TGTGCCAGCAGTTTGGGTCTGGGTGTCGACGAGCAGTACTTC. It is translated as CASSLGLGVDEQYF.